These 8 T cell receptor beta chains were all obtained from the same sample, sequenced in a study of blood T cell repertoires in COVID-19. Using immunoSEQ multiplex PCR, the repertoire was profiled, and TCRdb retains in-frame clones only, with some absent. Found here are approximately 130,000 clones, 70% to 90% of them singletons; the top ten hold approximately 16%. The sample consisted of peripheral blood. The receptors derive from a woman between 50 and 59 years old who had recovered from COVID-19.

The chain recombines TRBV3-1 (or the pseudogene TRBV3-2) with TRBJ1-1; 8 bases are shared with TRBD1. Germline-derived CDR1 and CDR2 are LGHDT and YNNKEL (reference sequence). This CDR3 comprises 13 residues. With 4 bases clipped from V and 6 bases from J, the junction kept 4 bases outside the gene matches. This CDR3 is CASSLQGGSEAFF. CDR3 sequence (DNA): TGTGCCAGCAGCCTACAGGGGGGGTCTGAAGCTTTCTTT.

This chain connects TRBV14 to TRBJ2-5; D perhaps matches TRBD2 (5 bases). Germline lookup yields CDR1 SGHDN and CDR2 FVKESK. The CDR3 length is 16 residues. V was shortened by 1 base and J by 4 bases, with 16 bases between the two germline ends. CDR3 amino acids: CASSQGRTRDRETQYF. As DNA, the CDR3 is TGTGCCAGCAGCCAAGGAAGGACCCGGGATAGAGAGACCCAGTACTTC.

The J gene is TRBJ2-7, the V gene TRBV5-1; 9 bases are shared with TRBD1. Germline V gene lookup returns CDR1 SGHRS and CDR2 YFSETQ. V dropped 2 bases and J dropped 2; count of bases not matched to a gene: 2. The CDR3 has 14 amino acids. The CDR3 bases are TGCGCCAGCAGCTTCGACAGGGGGACCTACGAGCAGTACTTC. Protein sequence: CASSFDRGTYEQYF.

This chain connects TRBV4-2 to TRBJ2-5; D uncertain. The germline V gene encodes CDR1 LGHNA and CDR2 YNFKEQ. The CDR3 extends over 12 amino acids. The V and J ends lost 1 base and 7 bases respectively, with 7 bases between them. In DNA form, the CDR3 reads TGTGCCAGCAGCCAAGGCTCAGGGACCCAGTACTTC. It encodes CASSQGSGTQYF.

This clone showed up just a few times. The gene calls are TRBV2 and TRBJ1-2; TRBD1 aligns across 8 bases. V lost 2 bases, J lost 8 bases, and 4 bases stayed unmatched. The CDR3 extends over 13 amino acids. Germline V CDR1 and CDR2: SNHLY, FYNNEI. The CDR3 loop is CASSEQGAEGYTF. The CDR3 DNA sequence: TGTGCCAGCAGTGAACAGGGGGCCGAGGGCTACACCTTC.

The DNA for the CDR3 is TGCGCCAGCACTTTGAGTTCGTTGTTCAGCACGAGGTCCTACAATGAGCAGTTCTTC. It codes for CASTLSSLFSTRSYNEQFF. The J gene is TRBJ2-1, the V gene TRBV10-1; D not resolved. The V and J ends lost 7 bases and 1 base respectively, with 26 bases between them. This CDR3 has 19 residues. Germline assignment: CDR1 WNHNN and CDR2 SYGVQD (reference sequence).

The gene calls are TRBV30 and TRBJ1-4; perhaps TRBD1 as D (6 bases). Germline CDR1 is GTSNPN and CDR2 is SVGIG (reference sequence). This CDR3 contains 15 residues. Between the trimmed V and J ends, which lost 1 base and 6 bases, there was a span of 15 bases. The CDR3 loop reads CAWSAGTGHYEKLFF. CDR3 in DNA: TGTGCCTGGAGTGCGGGAACGGGACATTATGAAAAACTGTTTTTT.

Remarks on this clone: Other nucleotide sequences from this sample produce the same CDR3. The rearrangement uses TRBV2 and TRBJ2-3; TRBD2 might be the D (6 bases). The CDR3 has 13 amino acids. Trimming shortened V by 4 bases and J by 2 bases, and 7 bases separated the two germline ends. The germline gives CDR1 SNHLY, CDR2 FYNNEI. The DNA for the CDR3 is TGTGCCAGCAGTGGGAGGGCCACAGATACGCAGTATTTT. This gives the protein CASSGRATDTQYF.